This TCR beta chain was profiled in a study of cytomegalovirus exposure and HLA in healthy donors. Background on the study: One earlier analysis, a look at roughly 170 million T cells, found fewer than 140 million unique TCR beta sequences. Whole-study findings and limits: Analyzed later, association rates of TCRs varied across HLA loci, with DRB1 most and HLA-C fewest. TCR beta V- and J-gene trimming, according to a later analysis, was linked to a missense DCLRE1C variant. Accurate prediction of most subjects' HLA-A and HLA-B alleles from TCR beta sequences was reported.

The CDR3 loop spans 14 amino acids. Trimming pared 6 bases from V and 0 bases from J, leaving 8 bases between. Looked up from germline, CDR1 is LNHDA and CDR2 is SQIVND (reference sequence). With respect to this clone: Antigen: not known.

In the PCR, 60 Vbeta and 13 Jbeta primers were used. Clones were read by immunoSEQ multiplex PCR, and TCRdb kept only the in-frame ones, dropping some. Of over 150,000 clones in the sample, roughly 85% are singletons; the top ten hold around 1.3%. This chain uses TRBV19 with TRBJ1-4; no definite D call. This clonotype was obtained from a woman in her forties or fifties in good health and CMV-seronegative. Sequencing was carried out using PBMCs. This CDR3 is CASSPYATNEKLFF. DNA for the CDR3: TGTGCCAGTAGCCCGTATGCAACTAATGAAAAACTGTTTTTT.